These 18 T cell receptor beta chains originate from one sample sequenced in a study of cytomegalovirus exposure and HLA in healthy donors. Use of 60 Vbeta and 13 Jbeta primers characterized the PCR. Assay: immunoSEQ multiplex PCR; the TCRdb copy retains only in-frame clones and omits some. Its table lists 150,000 to 200,000 clones. The specimen sequenced was PBMCs. The receptor set was obtained from a woman aged 60-75 years in good health and CMV-seronegative.

The chain carries TRBV11-2 and TRBJ2-5; 9 nucleotides line up with TRBD1. Germline values: CDR1 SGHAT, CDR2 FQNNGV. The CDR3 is 14 residues long. The trim removed 7 bases at V and 10 bases at J, leaving 13 bases unmatched. The CDR3 here is CASNPEGQGRIQYF. The CDR3 coding sequence is TGTGCCAGCAATCCTGAAGGACAGGGGAGAATCCAGTACTTC.

This rearrangement joins TRBV9 to TRBJ2-2; a possible D gene is TRBD1 (6 bases). Trimming took 4 bases from V and 7 from J, leaving 14 bases between them. The V gene's germline CDR1 is SGDLS and CDR2 YYNGEE. This CDR3 has 14 residues. CDR3 protein: CASSLTTGGGELFF. As DNA, the CDR3 is TGTGCCAGCAGCTTAACGACAGGAGGCGGGGAGCTGTTTTTT.

DNA of the CDR3: TGTGCCAGCTCCTTATTGCGGGACACTGAAGCTTTCTTT. It is translated as CASSLLRDTEAFF. The genes are TRBV18 and TRBJ1-1; no firm D call. The CDR3 loop spans 13 amino acids. Germline V gene lookup returns CDR1 KGHSH and CDR2 LQKENI. V shed 6 bases and J shed 3 bases, with 11 bases lying between them.

The chain employs TRBV7-2 and TRBJ1-6; D is unresolved. The CDR3 runs 18 residues. Germline V gene data show CDR1 as SGHTA and CDR2 as FQGNSA. V lost 4 bases and J lost 1, with 17 bases in between. Here the CDR3 DNA reads TGTGCCAGCAGCTCACCAGGTGCGAGGGCTTCCTATAATTCACCCCTCCACTTT. Translation gives CASSSPGARASYNSPLHF.

This sequence joins TRBV7-2 and TRBJ2-1, with 12 bases that match TRBD2. The V gene's germline CDR1 is SGHTA and CDR2 FQGNSA. V was pared by 8 bases and J by 0 bases, with 14 bases of the junction left unmatched. This CDR3 has 19 amino acids. Here the CDR3 reads CASGRLAGALWDSYNEQFF. The CDR3 region has the DNA TGTGCCAGCGGCCGACTAGCGGGGGCCCTCTGGGACTCCTACAATGAGCAGTTCTTC.

The chain combines TRBV2 with TRBJ2-7; TRBD1 might be the D (5 bases). The CDR3 loop spans 15 amino acids. V was clipped by 1 base and J by 3 bases, with 13 bases between them. The V gene's germline CDR1 is SNHLY and CDR2 FYNNEI. As DNA, the CDR3 is TGTGCCAGCAGTGAAGGACAGTCCCCTTTCTACGAGCAGTACTTC. Amino acids: CASSEGQSPFYEQYF. Supplemented by reference TRBV2 and TRBJ2-7, the full variable domain reads EPEVTQTPSHQVTQMGQEVILRCVPISNHLYFYWYRQILGQKVEFLVSFYNNEISEKSEIFDDQFSVERPDGSNFTLKIRSTKLEDSAMYFCASSEGQSPFYEQYFGPGTRLTVT.

The chain has TRBV7-9 and TRBJ2-7; 9 bases match TRBD1. Losses at the gene ends were 5 bases for V and 3 bases for J; bases not matched to a gene: 8. This CDR3 contains 15 residues. Germline CDR1 SEHNR, CDR2 FQNEAQ (reference sequence). The CDR3 DNA sequence: TGTGCCAGCAGCAACCAGGGACAGGGAAGCTACGAGCAGTACTTC. The encoded protein is CASSNQGQGSYEQYF. Full variable domain (outside the CDR3, taken from reference TRBV7-9 and TRBJ2-7): DTGVSQNPRHKITKRGQNVTFRCDPISEHNRLYWYRQTLGQGPEFLTYFQNEAQLEKSRLLSDRFSAERPKGSFSTLEIQRTEQGDSAMYLCASSNQGQGSYEQYFGPGTRLTVT.

This sequence joins TRBV6-1 and TRBJ1-1, with 9 bases fitting TRBD1. This CDR3 is built from 13 residues. CDR1 and CDR2 (germline): MNHNS, SASEGT. V gave up 3 bases and J gave up 11 bases; unmatched junction bases: 7. The CDR3 bases are TGTGCCAGCAGTGACCGGGACAGGGACGGGGCTTTCTTT. Its protein is CASSDRDRDGAFF.

The rearrangement links TRBV5-3 to TRBJ2-2; D unclear. TRBV5-3 falls under the ORF class, with uncertain function. The CDR3 loop spans 14 amino acids. V was shortened by 4 bases and J by 4 bases, with 11 bases between the two germline ends. CDR3 sequence (DNA): TGTGCCAGAAGCACAGACAAGTCCACCGGGGAGCTGTTTTTT. Encoded protein: CARSTDKSTGELFF.

V and J are TRBV29-1 and TRBJ1-1, with unresolved D. The CDR3 consists of 14 residues. The V end was cut by 2 bases, the J end by 3 bases, with 13 bases between. CDR1 and CDR2 (germline): SQVTM, ANQGSEA. CDR3 coding DNA: TGCAGCGTTGAAAACCAGGCTTTGTACACTGAAGCTTTCTTT. Translating it yields CSVENQALYTEAFF.

The chain couples TRBV6-6 to TRBJ2-2, with D possibly matching TRBD2 (5 bases). Trimming removed 2 bases at V and 9 bases at J, with 13 bases between. The CDR3 runs to 14 residues. Germline V CDR1 and CDR2: MNHNY, SVGAGI (reference sequence). The DNA of the CDR3 is TGTGCCAGCAGTTACGAGGGCCTCCTCCGGGAGCTGTTTTTT. Encoded protein: CASSYEGLLRELFF.

The chain employs TRBV5-1 and TRBJ2-6; possibly TRBD1 for D (5 bases). Trimming cost V 1 base and J 3 bases, with 20 bases left between them. Germline assignment: CDR1 SGHRS and CDR2 YFSETQ. This CDR3 has 19 amino acids. The CDR3 here is CASSLTPSTGYGGANVLTF. The CDR3 DNA reads TGCGCCAGCAGCTTGACCCCCTCTACAGGATACGGTGGGGCCAACGTCCTGACTTTC.

The rearrangement links TRBV7-3 to TRBJ2-7; TRBD2 matches 9 bases. V shed 1 base and J 3 bases; nucleotides not matched to a gene: 4. CDR1 and CDR2 (germline): SGHTA, FQGTGA. The CDR3 has 15 residues. CDR3 coding DNA: TGTGCCAGCAGCTTAATCGCTAGCGGGAACTACGAGCAGTACTTC. Amino acids: CASSLIASGNYEQYF. Full variable domain (outside the CDR3, taken from reference TRBV7-3 and TRBJ2-7): GAGVSQTPSNKVTEKGKYVELRCDPISGHTALYWYRQSLGQGPEFLIYFQGTGAADDSGLPNDRFFAVRPEGSVSTLKIQRTERGDSAVYLCASSLIASGNYEQYFGPGTRLTVT.

The CDR3: CASRVTGLGNYGYTF. The CDR3 DNA reads as TGTGCCAGCAGAGTGACAGGGCTGGGTAACTATGGCTACACCTTC. The chain links TRBV6-4 to TRBJ1-2, with 7 bases lining up with TRBD1. The germline CDR1 and CDR2 sequences are MRHNA and SNTAGT. This CDR3 spans 15 amino acids. The V and J ends lost 6 bases and 1 base, in that order; junction bases with no gene match: 8.

The V gene is TRBV11-2, the J gene TRBJ1-1; D unclear. The V and J ends lost 0 bases and 3 bases respectively, with 11 bases between them. The germline V gene has CDR1 SGHAT and CDR2 FQNNGV. The CDR3 spans 15 residues. The CDR3 DNA reads as TGTGCCAGCAGCTTAGACTCCTCACATTACACTGAAGCTTTCTTT. It specifies CASSLDSSHYTEAFF.

The chain has TRBV19 and TRBJ2-7; 10 bases line up with TRBD1. The CDR3 loop spans 15 amino acids. Germline lookup yields CDR1 LNHDA and CDR2 SQIVND (reference sequence). The trim removed 5 bases at V and 5 bases at J, leaving 9 bases unmatched. The DNA for the CDR3 is TGTGCCAGTAGTCGGGACAGGGGTACGGTAAACGAGCAGTACTTC. Translated: CASSRDRGTVNEQYF.

The chain recombines TRBV7-2 with TRBJ2-4; 9 positions match TRBD2. J gave up 1 base and V 0 bases, and 7 bases lay outside the gene matches. This CDR3 spans 18 amino acids. Germline V gene lookup returns CDR1 SGHTA and CDR2 FQGNSA. CDR3 amino acids: CASSLAGGGGEAKNIQYF. CDR3 nucleotides: TGTGCCAGCAGCTTAGCAGGTGGCGGGGGGGAGGCCAAAAACATTCAGTACTTC.

The genes are TRBV29-1 and TRBJ1-2; 8 nucleotides line up with TRBD1. Germline CDR1 and CDR2: SQVTM and ANQGSEA. J lost 2 bases, V lost 4 bases, and 15 bases had no gene match. The CDR3 loop spans 17 amino acids. CDR3 sequence: CSVGQGTGALSNYGYTF. The CDR3 bases are TGCAGCGTTGGCCAAGGGACAGGAGCACTTTCGAACTATGGCTACACCTTC. The variable domain in full, with the rest retrieved from reference TRBV29-1 and TRBJ1-2, is SAVISQKPSRDICQRGTSLTIQCQVDSQVTMMFWYRQQPGQSLTLIATANQGSEATYESGFVIDKFPISRPNLTFSTLTVSNMSPEDSSIYLCSVGQGTGALSNYGYTFGSGTRLTVV.